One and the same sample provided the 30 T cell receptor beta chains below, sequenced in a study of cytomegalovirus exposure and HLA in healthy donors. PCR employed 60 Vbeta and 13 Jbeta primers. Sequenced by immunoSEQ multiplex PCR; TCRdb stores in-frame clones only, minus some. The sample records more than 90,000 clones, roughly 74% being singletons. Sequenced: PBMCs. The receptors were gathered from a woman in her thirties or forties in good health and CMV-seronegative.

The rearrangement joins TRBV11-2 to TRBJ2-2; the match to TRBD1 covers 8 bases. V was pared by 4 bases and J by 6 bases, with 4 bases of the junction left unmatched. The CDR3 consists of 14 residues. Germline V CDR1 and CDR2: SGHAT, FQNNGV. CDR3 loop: CASSSNRGSGELFF. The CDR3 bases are TGTGCCAGCAGCTCGAACAGGGGGTCCGGGGAGCTGTTTTTT.

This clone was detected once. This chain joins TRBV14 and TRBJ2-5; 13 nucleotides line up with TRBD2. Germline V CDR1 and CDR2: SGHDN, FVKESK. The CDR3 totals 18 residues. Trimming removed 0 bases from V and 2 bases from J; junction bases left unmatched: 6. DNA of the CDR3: TGTGCCAGCAGCCAAGATCCCGGACTAGCGGGAGCTCAAGAGACCCAGTACTTC. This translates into CASSQDPGLAGAQETQYF.

CDR3 sequence (DNA): TGCGCCAGCAGCTTACTAACAAGTCAAGAGACCCAGTACTTC. Translation: CASSLLTSQETQYF. The chain joins TRBV5-1 to TRBJ2-5, with D uncertain. This CDR3 is 14 amino acids long. Between the trimmed V and J ends, which lost 2 bases and 2 bases, there was a span of 10 bases. Germline values: CDR1 SGHRS, CDR2 YFSETQ.

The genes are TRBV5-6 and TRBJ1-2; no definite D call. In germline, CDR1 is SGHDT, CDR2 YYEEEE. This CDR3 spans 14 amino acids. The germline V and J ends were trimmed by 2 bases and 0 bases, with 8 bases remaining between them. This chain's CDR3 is CASSFRSPNYGYTF. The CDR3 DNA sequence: TGTGCCAGCAGCTTCAGATCCCCTAACTATGGCTACACCTTC. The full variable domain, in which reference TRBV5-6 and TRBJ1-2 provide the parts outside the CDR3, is DAGVTQSPTHLIKTRGQQVTLRCSPKSGHDTVSWYQQALGQGPQFIFQYYEEEERQRGNFPDRFSGHQFPNYSSELNVNALLLGDSALYLCASSFRSPNYGYTFGSGTRLTVV.

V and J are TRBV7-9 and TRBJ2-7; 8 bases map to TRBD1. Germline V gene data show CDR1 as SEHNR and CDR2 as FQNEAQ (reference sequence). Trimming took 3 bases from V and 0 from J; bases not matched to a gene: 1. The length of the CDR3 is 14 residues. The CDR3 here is CASSFQGASYEQYF. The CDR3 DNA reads TGTGCCAGCAGCTTCCAGGGGGCCTCCTACGAGCAGTACTTC.

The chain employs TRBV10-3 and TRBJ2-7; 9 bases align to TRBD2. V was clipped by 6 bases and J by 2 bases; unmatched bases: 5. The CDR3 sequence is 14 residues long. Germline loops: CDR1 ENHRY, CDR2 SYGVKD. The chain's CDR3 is CAIRESGGTYEQYF. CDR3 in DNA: TGTGCCATCAGGGAAAGCGGGGGGACCTACGAGCAGTACTTC.

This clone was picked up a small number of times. The CDR3 loop reads CASSEARLRDTEAFF. The CDR3 coding sequence is TGTGCCAGCAGTGAAGCAAGATTGAGGGACACTGAAGCTTTCTTT. The rearrangement links TRBV6-1 to TRBJ1-1; D unclear. The germline V gene has CDR1 MNHNS and CDR2 SASEGT. The CDR3 is 15 amino acids. Trimming took off 0 bases at V and 3 bases at J, with 11 bases between the two ends.

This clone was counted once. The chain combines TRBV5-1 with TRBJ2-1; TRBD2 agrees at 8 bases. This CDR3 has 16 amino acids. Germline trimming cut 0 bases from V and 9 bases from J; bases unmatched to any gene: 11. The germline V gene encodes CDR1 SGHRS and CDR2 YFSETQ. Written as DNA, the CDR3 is TGCGCCAGCAGCTTGGCCGGGACTAGAGGGATGAGTGAGCAGTTCTTC. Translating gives CASSLAGTRGMSEQFF.

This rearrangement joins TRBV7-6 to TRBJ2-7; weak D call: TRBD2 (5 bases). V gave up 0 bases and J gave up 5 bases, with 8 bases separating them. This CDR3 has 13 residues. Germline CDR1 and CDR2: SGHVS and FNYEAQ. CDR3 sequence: CASSLAYGDEQYF. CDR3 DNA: TGTGCCAGCAGCTTAGCGTACGGGGACGAGCAGTACTTC. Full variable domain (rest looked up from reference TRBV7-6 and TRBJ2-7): GAGVSQSPRYKVTKRGQDVALRCDPISGHVSLYWYRQALGQGPEFLTYFNYEAQQDKSGLPNDRFSAERPEGSISTLTIQRTEQRDSAMYRCASSLAYGDEQYFGPGTRLTVT.

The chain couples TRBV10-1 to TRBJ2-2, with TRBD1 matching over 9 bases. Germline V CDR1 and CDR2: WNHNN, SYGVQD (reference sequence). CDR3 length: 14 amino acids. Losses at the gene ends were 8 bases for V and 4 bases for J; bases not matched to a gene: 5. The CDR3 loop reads CASVGQGTTGELFF. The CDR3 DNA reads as TGCGCCAGCGTGGGACAGGGTACCACCGGGGAGCTGTTTTTT.

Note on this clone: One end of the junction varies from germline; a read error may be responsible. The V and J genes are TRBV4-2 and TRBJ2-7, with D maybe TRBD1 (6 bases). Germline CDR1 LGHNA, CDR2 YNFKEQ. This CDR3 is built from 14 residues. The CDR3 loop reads CARSPQGYLRGQYF. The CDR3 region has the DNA TGTGCCAGAAGCCCACAGGGATATCTACGAGGGCAGTACTTC.

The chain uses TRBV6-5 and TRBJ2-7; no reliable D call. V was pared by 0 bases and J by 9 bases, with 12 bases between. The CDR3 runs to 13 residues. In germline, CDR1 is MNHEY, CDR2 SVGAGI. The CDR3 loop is CASSYSDTDGQYF. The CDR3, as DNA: TGTGCCAGCAGTTACTCGGATACAGATGGGCAGTACTTC.

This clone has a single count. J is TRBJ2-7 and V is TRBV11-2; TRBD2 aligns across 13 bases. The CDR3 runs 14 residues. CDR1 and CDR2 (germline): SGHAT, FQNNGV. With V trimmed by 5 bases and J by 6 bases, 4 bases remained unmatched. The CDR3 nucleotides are TGTGCCAGCAGCGCTACTAGCGGGAGGGGCGAGCAGTACTTC. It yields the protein CASSATSGRGEQYF. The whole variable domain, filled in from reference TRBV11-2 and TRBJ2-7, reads EAGVAQSPRYKIIEKRQSVAFWCNPISGHATLYWYQQILGQGPKLLIQFQNNGVVDDSQLPKDRFSAERLKGVDSTLKIQPAKLEDSAVYLCASSATSGRGEQYFGPGTRLTVT.

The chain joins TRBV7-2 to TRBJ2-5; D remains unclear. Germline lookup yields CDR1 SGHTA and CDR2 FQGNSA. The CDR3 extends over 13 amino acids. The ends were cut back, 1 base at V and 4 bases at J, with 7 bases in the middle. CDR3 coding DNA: TGTGCCAGCAGCTTAGTATCCGGAGAGACCCAGTACTTC. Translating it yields CASSLVSGETQYF.

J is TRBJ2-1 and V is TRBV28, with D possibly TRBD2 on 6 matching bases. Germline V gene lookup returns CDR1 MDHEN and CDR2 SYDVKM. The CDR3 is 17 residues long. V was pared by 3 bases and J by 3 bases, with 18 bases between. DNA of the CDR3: TGTGCCAGCAGTTTTGTTAGCGGCCCCCTCCTCTACAATGAGCAGTTCTTC. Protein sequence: CASSFVSGPLLYNEQFF. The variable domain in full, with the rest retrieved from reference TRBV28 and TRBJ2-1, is DVKVTQSSRYLVKRTGEKVFLECVQDMDHENMFWYRQDPGLGLRLIYFSYDVKMKEKGDIPEGYSVSREKKERFSLILESASTNQTSMYLCASSFVSGPLLYNEQFFGPGTRLTVL.

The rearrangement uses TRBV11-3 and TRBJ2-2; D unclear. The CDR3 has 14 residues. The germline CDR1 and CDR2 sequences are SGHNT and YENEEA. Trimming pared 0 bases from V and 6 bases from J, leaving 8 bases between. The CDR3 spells CASSLDRVAGELFF. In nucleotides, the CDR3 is TGTGCCAGCAGCTTAGACCGGGTAGCCGGGGAGCTGTTTTTT.

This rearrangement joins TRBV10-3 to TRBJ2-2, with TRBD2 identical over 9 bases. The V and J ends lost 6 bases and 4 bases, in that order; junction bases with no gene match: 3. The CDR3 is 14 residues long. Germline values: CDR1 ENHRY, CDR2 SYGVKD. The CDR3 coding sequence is TGTGCCATCAGGCGGGAGGGTGGCACCGGGGAGCTGTTTTTT. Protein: CAIRREGGTGELFF.

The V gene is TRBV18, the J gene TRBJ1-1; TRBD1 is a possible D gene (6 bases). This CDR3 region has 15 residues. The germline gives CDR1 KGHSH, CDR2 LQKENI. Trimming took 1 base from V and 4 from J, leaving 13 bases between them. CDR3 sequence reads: CASSPLQGGGTEAFF. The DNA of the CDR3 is TGTGCCAGCTCACCACTACAGGGTGGGGGCACTGAAGCTTTCTTT. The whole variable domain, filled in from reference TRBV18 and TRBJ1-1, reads NAGVMQNPRHLVRRRGQEARLRCSPMKGHSHVYWYRQLPEEGLKFMVYLQKENIIDESGMPKERFSAEFPKEGPSILRIQQVVRGDSAAYFCASSPLQGGGTEAFFGQGTRLTVV.

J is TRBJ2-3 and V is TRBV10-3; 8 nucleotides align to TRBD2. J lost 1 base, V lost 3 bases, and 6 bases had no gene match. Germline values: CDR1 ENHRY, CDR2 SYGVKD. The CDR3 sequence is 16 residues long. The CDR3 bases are TGTGCCATCAGTGACTGGACTAGCCGTGGCACAGATACGCAGTATTTT. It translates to CAISDWTSRGTDTQYF.

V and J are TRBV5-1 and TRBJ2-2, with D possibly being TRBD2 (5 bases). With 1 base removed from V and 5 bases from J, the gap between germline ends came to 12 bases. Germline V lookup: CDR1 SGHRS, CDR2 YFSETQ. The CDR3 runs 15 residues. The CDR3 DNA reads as TGCGCCAGCAGCTTGCAAGCCGGGGAGACCGGGGAGCTGTTTTTT. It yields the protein CASSLQAGETGELFF.

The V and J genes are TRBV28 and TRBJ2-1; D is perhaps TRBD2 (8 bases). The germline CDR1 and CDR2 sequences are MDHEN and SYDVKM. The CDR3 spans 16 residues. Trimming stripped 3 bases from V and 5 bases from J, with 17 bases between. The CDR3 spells CASSLGLGGVNNEQFF. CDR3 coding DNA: TGTGCCAGCAGTTTGGGACTAGGGGGCGTCAACAATGAGCAGTTCTTC.

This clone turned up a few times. The CDR3 region has the DNA TGCGCCAGCAGCCACCCGGACAGTGAAAAACTGTTTTTT. Its protein product is CASSHPDSEKLFF. V and J are TRBV4-3 and TRBJ1-4, with a weak D call TRBD1 (6 bases). V lost 3 bases to trimming and J lost 7 bases, with 9 bases between them. CDR1 and CDR2 (germline): LGHNA, YSLEER. This CDR3 has 13 amino acids.

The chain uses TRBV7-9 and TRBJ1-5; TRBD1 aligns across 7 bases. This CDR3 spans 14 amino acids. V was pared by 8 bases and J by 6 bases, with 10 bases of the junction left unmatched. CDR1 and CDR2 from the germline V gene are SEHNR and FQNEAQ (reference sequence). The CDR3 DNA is TGTGCCAGCTCATCACAGGGGCATAGTCAGCCCCAGCATTTT. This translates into CASSSQGHSQPQHF.

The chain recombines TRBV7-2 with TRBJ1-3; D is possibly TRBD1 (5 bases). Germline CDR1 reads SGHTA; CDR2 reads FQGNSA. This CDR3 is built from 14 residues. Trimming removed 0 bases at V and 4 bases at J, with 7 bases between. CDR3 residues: CASSLAGGGNTIYF. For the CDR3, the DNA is TGTGCCAGCAGCTTAGCGGGGGGAGGAAACACCATATATTTT. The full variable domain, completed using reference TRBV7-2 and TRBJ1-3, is GAGVSQSPSNKVTEKGKDVELRCDPISGHTALYWYRQSLGQGLEFLIYFQGNSAPDKSGLPSDRFSAERTGGSVSTLTIQRTQQEDSAVYLCASSLAGGGNTIYFGEGSWLTVV.

Here the CDR3 DNA reads TGTGCCAGTAGTACAGGGGACGCTGGCTACACCTTC. This sequence encodes CASSTGDAGYTF. The chain links TRBV19 to TRBJ1-2; D is perhaps TRBD1 (6 bases). V lost 4 bases and J 7 bases, leaving 10 bases between the germline ends. Germline CDR1 and CDR2: LNHDA and SQIVND (reference sequence). This CDR3 region has 12 residues.

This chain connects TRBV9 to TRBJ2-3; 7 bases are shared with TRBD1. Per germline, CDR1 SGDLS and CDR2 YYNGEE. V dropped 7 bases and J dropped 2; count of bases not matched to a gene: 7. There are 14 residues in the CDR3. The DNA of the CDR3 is TGTGCCAGCGGACAGGTTGGTCCCACAGATACGCAGTATTTT. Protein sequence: CASGQVGPTDTQYF.

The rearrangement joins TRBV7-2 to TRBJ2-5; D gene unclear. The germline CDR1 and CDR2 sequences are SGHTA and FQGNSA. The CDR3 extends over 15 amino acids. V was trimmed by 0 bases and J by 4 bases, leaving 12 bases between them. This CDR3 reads CASSLAIGLAETQYF. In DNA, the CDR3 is TGTGCCAGCAGCTTAGCGATTGGGTTAGCAGAGACCCAGTACTTC.

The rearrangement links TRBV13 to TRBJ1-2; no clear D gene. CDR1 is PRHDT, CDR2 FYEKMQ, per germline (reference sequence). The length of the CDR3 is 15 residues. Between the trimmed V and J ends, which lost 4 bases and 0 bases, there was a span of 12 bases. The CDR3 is CASSYGSPANYGYTF. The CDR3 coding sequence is TGTGCCAGCAGCTACGGTTCACCGGCTAACTATGGCTACACCTTC. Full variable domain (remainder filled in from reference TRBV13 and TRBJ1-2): AAGVIQSPRHLIKEKRETATLKCYPIPRHDTVYWYQQGPGQDPQFLISFYEKMQSDKGSIPDRFSAQQFSDYHSELNMSSLELGDSALYFCASSYGSPANYGYTFGSGTRLTVV.

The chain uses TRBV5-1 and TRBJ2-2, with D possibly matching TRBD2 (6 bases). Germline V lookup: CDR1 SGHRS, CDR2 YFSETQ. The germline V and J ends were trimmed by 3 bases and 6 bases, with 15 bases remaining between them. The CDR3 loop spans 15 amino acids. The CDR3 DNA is TGCGCCAGCAGCTGGACTACCCTGGGGGCCGGGGAGCTGTTTTTT. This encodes CASSWTTLGAGELFF.

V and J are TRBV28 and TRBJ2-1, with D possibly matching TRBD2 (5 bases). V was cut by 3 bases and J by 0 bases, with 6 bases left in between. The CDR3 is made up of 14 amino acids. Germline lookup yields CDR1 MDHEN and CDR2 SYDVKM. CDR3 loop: CASSFRGSYNEQFF. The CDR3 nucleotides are TGTGCCAGCAGTTTCCGGGGCTCCTACAATGAGCAGTTCTTC.